Following are 27 T cell receptor beta chains from one sample sequenced in a study of cytomegalovirus exposure and HLA in healthy donors. Vbeta (60) and Jbeta (13) primers were used in the PCR. Data came from immunoSEQ multiplex PCR; TCRdb stores just in-frame clones and leaves some out. The sample consists of over 150,000 clones, roughly 81% of them appearing once. Source material: PBMCs. The receptors stem from a girl aged 5 to 17 in good health and CMV-seropositive.

In DNA form, the CDR3 reads TGTGCCACCAAGGGGAGACGGGACAGAGGGGCCAATCAGCCCCAGCATTTT. This codes for CATKGRRDRGANQPQHF. V is TRBV10-3 and J is TRBJ1-5; 7 bases are a match to TRBD1. Germline CDR1 ENHRY, CDR2 SYGVKD. This CDR3 spans 17 amino acids. V lost 10 bases and J lost 3; bases outside the gene matches: 18.

V gene TRBV11-3 combines with J gene TRBJ2-5, with unresolved D. Germline lookup yields CDR1 SGHNT and CDR2 YENEEA. The CDR3 is 13 residues long. V dropped 2 bases and J dropped 4 bases, with 8 bases sitting between them. The CDR3 protein is CASSLYSRETQYF. CDR3 nucleotides: TGTGCCAGCAGCTTATACTCGCGAGAGACCCAGTACTTC.

The V and J genes are TRBV5-1 and TRBJ2-3; no clear D. Germline V CDR1 and CDR2: SGHRS, YFSETQ. CDR3 length: 14 residues. Trimming removed 0 bases from V and 0 bases from J, with 5 bases in between. Here the CDR3 reads CASSLARSTDTQYF. The CDR3 DNA is TGCGCCAGCAGCTTGGCCAGGAGCACAGATACGCAGTATTTT. Full variable domain (rest looked up from reference TRBV5-1 and TRBJ2-3): KAGVTQTPRYLIKTRGQQVTLSCSPISGHRSVSWYQQTPGQGLQFLFEYFSETQRNKGNFPGRFSGRQFSNSRSEMNVSTLELGDSALYLCASSLARSTDTQYFGPGTRLTVL.

The rearrangement links TRBV6-1 to TRBJ1-1; 7 bases fit TRBD1. V was pared by 7 bases and J by 5 bases, with 4 bases of the junction left unmatched. Germline CDR1 and CDR2: MNHNS and SASEGT. The CDR3 runs to 12 residues. CDR3 in amino acids: CASKGRGTEAFF. The CDR3 coding sequence is TGTGCCAGCAAAGGCAGGGGGACTGAAGCTTTCTTT.

This clone was recorded once. The rearrangement uses TRBV2 and TRBJ1-1; 8 positions agree with TRBD1. This CDR3 has 15 amino acids. V lost 7 bases, J lost 5 bases, and 12 bases stayed unmatched. CDR1 is SNHLY, CDR2 FYNNEI, per germline. As DNA, the CDR3 is TGTGCCAGCACCTTAGACAGGGGATCTTATACTGAAGCTTTCTTT. It specifies CASTLDRGSYTEAFF.

The CDR3, as DNA: TGTGCCAGCAGCTTTGGGACAGGGGGCATATCGACCGGGGAGCTGTTTTTT. Its translation is CASSFGTGGISTGELFF. The chain recombines TRBV9 with TRBJ2-2; 12 bases agree with TRBD1. Germline assignment: CDR1 SGDLS and CDR2 YYNGEE. This CDR3 is 17 amino acids long. Trimming at V came to 4 bases and at J to 5 bases, leaving 9 bases not matched to a gene.

The V gene is TRBV5-1, the J gene TRBJ1-2; 9 nucleotides agree with TRBD1. Germline V gives CDR1 SGHRS, CDR2 YFSETQ. Trimming took 0 bases from V and 8 from J; bases not matched to a gene: 11. CDR3 length: 16 amino acids. In DNA form, the CDR3 reads TGCGCCAGCAGCTTGGGGGGTACAGGGGGCGATGGCGGCTACACCTTC. Encoded protein: CASSLGGTGGDGGYTF.

This clone was counted between two and nine times. The rearrangement uses TRBV9 and TRBJ1-2; D gene ambiguous. Per germline, CDR1 SGDLS and CDR2 YYNGEE. The V end was cut by 5 bases, the J end by 3 bases, with 11 bases between. The CDR3 runs to 13 residues. The DNA of the CDR3 is TGTGCCAGCAGTACAGTCCTTCACTATGGCTACACCTTC. Amino acid sequence: CASSTVLHYGYTF.

The chain has TRBV11-3 and TRBJ1-2; 10 positions agree with TRBD1. Germline V lookup: CDR1 SGHNT, CDR2 YENEEA. With 5 bases clipped from V and 4 bases from J, the junction kept 10 bases outside the gene matches. The CDR3 length is 16 residues. The CDR3 spells CASSHPAGQGVYGYTF. The CDR3 DNA follows: TGTGCCAGCAGCCACCCCGCCGGACAGGGGGTCTATGGCTACACCTTC. The whole variable domain, remainder taken from reference TRBV11-3 and TRBJ1-2, is EAGVVQSPRYKIIEKKQPVAFWCNPISGHNTLYWYLQNLGQGPELLIRYENEEAVDDSQLPKDRFSAERLKGVDSTLKIQPAELGDSAVYLCASSHPAGQGVYGYTFGSGTRLTVV.

This rearrangement joins TRBV21-1 to TRBJ1-1; the DNA was not compared with TRBD1, the D call given in the table. TRBV21-1 is a listed pseudogene. This CDR3 contains 17 residues. CDR3 amino acids: CASSYWERQGTNTEAFF. The CDR3 DNA follows: TGTGCCAGCAGCTACTGGGAACGCCAGGGGACGAACACTGAAGCTTTCTTT.

The rearrangement links TRBV6-6 to TRBJ1-3; no clear D. The V gene lost 6 bases and the J gene lost 8 bases, with 11 bases spanning the gap. Germline CDR1 MNHNY, CDR2 SVGAGI (reference sequence). The CDR3 loop spans 12 amino acids. CDR3 loop: CASRDGGDTIYF. CDR3 coding DNA: TGTGCCAGCAGGGACGGAGGAGACACCATATATTTT.

This clone has just one count. The chain has TRBV9 and TRBJ2-5; D is perhaps TRBD2 (6 bases). Trimming shortened V by 0 bases and J by 2 bases, and 14 bases separated the two germline ends. There are 16 residues in the CDR3. From germline, CDR1 is SGDLS and CDR2 YYNGEE. The CDR3 is CASSVGRGLRQETQYF. The CDR3 bases are TGTGCCAGCAGCGTAGGGAGGGGTCTTAGACAAGAGACCCAGTACTTC.

V is TRBV29-1 and J is TRBJ2-7; TRBD1 might be the D (6 bases). Trimming removed 5 bases from V and 3 bases from J, with 17 bases in between. The CDR3 runs 14 residues. Per germline, CDR1 SQVTM and CDR2 ANQGSEA. Written as DNA, the CDR3 is TGCAGCGTTCCAGGCGATAGGGGGTTCTACGAGCAGTACTTC. Translation: CSVPGDRGFYEQYF.

This chain uses TRBV6-1 with TRBJ2-5; 7 bases match TRBD1. TRBJ2-7 matches the DNA end more closely, so the J call is doubtful. This CDR3 region has 14 residues. Per germline, CDR1 MNHNS and CDR2 SASEGT. CDR3 DNA sequence: TGTGCCAGCAGTGCTAGGGGGCGGAAGAACGAGCAGTACTTC. Its protein product is CASSARGRKNEQYF.

This sequence joins TRBV7-8 and TRBJ1-2, with a possible D match to TRBD1 (5 bases). The CDR3 has 15 amino acids. Trimming shortened V by 8 bases and J by 2 bases, and 18 bases separated the two germline ends. Germline V CDR1 and CDR2: SGHVS, FQNEAQ. The CDR3 DNA sequence: TGTGCCAGCTGGGAGGGGCGCGTTCCCAACTATGGCTACACCTTC. It translates to CASWEGRVPNYGYTF.

V and J are TRBV7-3 and TRBJ2-3, with a tentative D call TRBD2 (6 bases). This CDR3 region has 15 residues. V was clipped by 2 bases and J by 2 bases, with 11 bases between them. Germline V lookup: CDR1 SGHTA, CDR2 FQGTGA. The CDR3 region has the DNA TGTGCCAGCAGCTTAGTCGGACTACCCACAGATACGCAGTATTTT. Encoded protein: CASSLVGLPTDTQYF.

This chain uses TRBV13 with TRBJ1-2; TRBD1 aligns across 9 bases. J gave up 5 bases and V 6 bases, and 13 bases lay outside the gene matches. Germline-derived CDR1 and CDR2 are PRHDT and FYEKMQ (reference sequence). CDR3 length: 16 amino acids. The CDR3 sequence: CASRRNGGQGRYGYTF. CDR3 nucleotide sequence: TGTGCCAGCAGGCGAAATGGCGGACAGGGGAGGTATGGCTACACCTTC.

This chain links TRBV11-3 with TRBJ2-5, with 7 positions matching TRBD2. With V trimmed by 4 bases and J by 2 bases, 7 bases remained unmatched. The CDR3 spans 15 residues. Germline lookup yields CDR1 SGHNT and CDR2 YENEEA. The CDR3 spells CASSSGGGVQETQYF. In nucleotides, the CDR3 is TGTGCCAGCAGCTCGGGCGGGGGTGTACAAGAGACCCAGTACTTC.

The chain couples TRBV7-3 to TRBJ1-1; D is uncertain. The V end was cut by 0 bases, the J end by 4 bases, with 6 bases between. Germline CDR1 is SGHTA and CDR2 is FQGTGA. This CDR3 has 13 residues. CDR3 loop: CASSLTRGTEAFF. In DNA form, the CDR3 reads TGTGCCAGCAGCTTAACGCGAGGCACTGAAGCTTTCTTT.

J is TRBJ2-5 and V is TRBV19; D gene uncertain. Germline lookup yields CDR1 LNHDA and CDR2 SQIVND (reference sequence). CDR3 length equals 13 residues. The V gene lost 3 bases and the J gene lost 7 bases, with 12 bases spanning the gap. The CDR3 DNA sequence: TGTGCCAGTAGTATTTCTGGAGATGGGACCCAGTACTTC. Its translation: CASSISGDGTQYF. Looking up the rest from reference TRBV19 and TRBJ2-5 gives the full variable domain: DGGITQSPKYLFRKEGQNVTLSCEQNLNHDAMYWYRQDPGQGLRLIYYSQIVNDFQKGDIAEGYSVSREKKESFPLTVTSAQKNPTAFYLCASSISGDGTQYFGPGTRLLVL.

This chain uses TRBV9 with TRBJ2-5; 9 bases are shared with TRBD2. The J segment lost 7 bases and the V segment lost 0 bases, leaving 7 bases of the junction unmatched. The CDR3 contains 15 residues. CDR1 is SGDLS and CDR2 is YYNGEE in the germline V gene. The CDR3 bases are TGTGCCAGCAGCGTAGGTTCTAGCGGGGTGGGGACCCAGTACTTC. The encoded protein is CASSVGSSGVGTQYF.

CDR3 coding DNA: TGTGCCAGCAGCCCCCGCCCCGCCTACGAGCAGTACTTC. The encoded protein is CASSPRPAYEQYF. The V and J genes are TRBV9 and TRBJ2-5; the D is unclear. The end of the DNA fits TRBJ2-7 better, so the J call may be wrong. CDR1 and CDR2 from the germline V gene are SGDLS and YYNGEE. The CDR3 extends over 13 amino acids.

In DNA, the CDR3 is TGTGCCAGCAGGGGACAGGGACTTACCAATGGCTACACCTTC. Its protein product is CASRGQGLTNGYTF. J is TRBJ1-2 and V is TRBV6-5; 9 bases are shared with TRBD1. CDR1 is MNHEY, CDR2 SVGAGI, per germline. The ends lost 6 bases at V and 6 bases at J; junction bases unmatched: 8. CDR3 size: 14 residues.

This clone was counted a single time. The chain links TRBV2 to TRBJ2-5; TRBD2 is a possible D gene (7 bases). V was shortened by 8 bases and J by 1 base, with 14 bases between the two germline ends. CDR1 and CDR2 from the germline V gene are SNHLY and FYNNEI. This CDR3 spans 14 amino acids. The CDR3 loop reads CASWKGGGQETQYF. CDR3 nucleotides: TGTGCCAGCTGGAAGGGGGGGGGCCAAGAGACCCAGTACTTC.

The chain joins TRBV5-8 to TRBJ1-5; a weak D match, TRBD1 (5 bases). This CDR3 is 14 amino acids long. Per germline, CDR1 SGHTS and CDR2 YDEGEE. V dropped 6 bases and J dropped 0 bases, with 10 bases sitting between them. The CDR3 nucleotides are TGTGCCAGCATATACGGGGGTAGCAATCAGCCCCAGCATTTT. Protein product: CASIYGGSNQPQHF. Using reference TRBV5-8 and TRBJ1-5 for the parts outside the CDR3, the full variable domain is EAGVTQSPTHLIKTRGQQATLRCSPISGHTSVYWYQQALGLGLQFLLWYDEGEERNRGNFPPRFSGRQFPNYSSELNVNALELEDSALYLCASIYGGSNQPQHFGDGTRLSIL.

The genes are TRBV30 and TRBJ1-2; a possible D gene is TRBD1 (6 bases). Germline V CDR1 and CDR2: GTSNPN, SVGIG (reference sequence). Trimming pared 2 bases from V and 4 bases from J, leaving 11 bases between. This CDR3 region has 13 residues. CDR3 protein: CAWSPDRIYGYTF. The CDR3 coding sequence is TGTGCCTGGAGTCCAGACAGGATCTATGGCTACACCTTC.

Only a few counts were recorded for this clone. A far larger clone lies a single base away; this is likely a read error. This rearrangement joins TRBV28 to TRBJ1-3; possible D gene TRBD1, 5 bases. The CDR3 contains 17 residues. Germline-derived CDR1 and CDR2 are MDHEN and SYDVKM. The CDR3 nucleotides are TGTGCCAGCAGTTTCATTGCGGGTGGGACTTCTGGAAACACCATATCTTTT. Its translation: CASSFIAGGTSGNTISF. The entire variable domain, with the rest obtained from reference TRBV28 and TRBJ1-3, is as follows: DVKVTQSSRYLVKRTGEKVFLECVQDMDHENMFWYRQDPGLGLRLIYFSYDVKMKEKGDIPEGYSVSREKKERFSLILESASTNQTSMYLCASSFIAGGTSGNTISFGEGSWLTVV.